This TCR beta chain was sequenced in a study of CD8 T cells in Susac syndrome. The germline CDR1 and CDR2 sequences are LNHNV and YYDKDF (reference sequence). The CDR3 length is 15 residues. V lost 5 bases and J lost 6, with 17 bases in between. On this clonotype: The antigen remains unidentified.

General study findings and limits: The study's TCR sequencing and HLA analysis drew on a certain number of individuals. That number was acknowledged as relatively small.

Random hexamers served to reverse transcribe roughly 0.5 to 1 ug RNA. With immunoSEQ multiplex PCR, TCR beta CDR3 was amplified across 54 Vbeta and 13 Jbeta. MiXCR, applied by TCRdb to the immunoSEQ multiplex PCR reads, yields one record per CDR3 protein. The sample lists some 300,000 distinct CDR3 sequences, 65% to 90% seen once, with 0.21% in the top ten. Relapsing-remitting disease, either stable or active, was present in the treatment-naive patients who were the multiple sclerosis controls. Negative isolation was used for CD8+ and CD4+ T cells, and FACS enrichment was applied to TEMRA cells. This receptor was identified in a human donor with multiple sclerosis. Material: CD8+ T cells from PBMCs. J is TRBJ2-1 and V is TRBV15; perhaps TRBD2 as D (6 bases). CDR3 amino acids: CATSQQDYLANEQFF. For the CDR3, the DNA is TGTGCCACCAGCCAACAGGACTATTTGGCCAATGAGCAGTTCTTC. The full variable domain, rest sourced from reference TRBV15 and TRBJ2-1, is DAMVIQNPRYQVTQFGKPVTLSCSQTLNHNVMYWYQQKSSQAPKLLFHYYDKDFNNEADTPDNFQSRRPNTSFCFLDIRSPGLGDTAMYLCATSQQDYLANEQFFGPGTRLTVL.